The following is a T cell receptor beta chain sequence with its context. A second PCR, run for roughly 6 to 11 cycles, used a sample-barcoded 5' primer plus a J-beta primer mix. Unique molecular identifiers of 12 random nucleotides labeled each cDNA. Researchers report that each sample yielded at least 3 million CDR3-containing paired-end reads. TCRdb passed the 5' RACE reads through MiXCR, listing each CDR3 protein once. The sample includes about 1,600,000 distinct CDR3 sequences, around 42% seen only once; the top ten take 7% to 9.5%. These data come from a study of blood T cells in healthy people across ages. About the research overall: Using template switching, researchers captured about one barcoded beta molecule for each two T cells.

This receptor was taken from a woman under 30 in good health. Sequenced: blood.

CDR3 sequence: CASSYGSGGYNEQYF. CDR3 DNA: TGTGCCAGCAGTTACGGTAGCGGGGGCTACAATGAGCAGTACTTC. The chain carries TRBV6-2 or TRBV6-3 and TRBJ2-1, with 9 bases aligning to TRBD2. The DNA matches TRBJ2-7 better at its end, which makes the J call doubtful. Per germline, CDR1 MNHEY and CDR2 SVGEGT. The CDR3 covers 15 residues.